This T cell receptor (beta chain) appears in the sequencing data of a study of blood T cell repertoires in COVID-19. Looking at the study overall: COVID-19 samples, acute and convalescent, were from the United States, Italy and Spain.

Authors' data handling: Using reference gene primer amplification, nucleated cell counts were estimated. Here immunoSEQ multiplex PCR was the method, and the copy in TCRdb shows in-frame clones only, minus some. Clone size and V and J calls were adopted from that table, with D and trimming inferred from the DNA. This table has under 150,000 clones, about 85% appearing once. Germline V CDR1 and CDR2: ENHRY, SYGVKD. There are 15 residues in the CDR3. V was cut by 0 bases and J by 7 bases, with 13 bases left in between. V gene TRBV10-3 combines with J gene TRBJ1-5; D is unclear. This receptor was obtained from a human donor in a cohort sampled during active COVID-19. Sequencing input: peripheral blood. The CDR3 sequence: CAISESSPSEQPQHF. The CDR3 DNA sequence: TGTGCCATCAGTGAGTCGAGCCCCTCCGAACAGCCCCAGCATTTT.